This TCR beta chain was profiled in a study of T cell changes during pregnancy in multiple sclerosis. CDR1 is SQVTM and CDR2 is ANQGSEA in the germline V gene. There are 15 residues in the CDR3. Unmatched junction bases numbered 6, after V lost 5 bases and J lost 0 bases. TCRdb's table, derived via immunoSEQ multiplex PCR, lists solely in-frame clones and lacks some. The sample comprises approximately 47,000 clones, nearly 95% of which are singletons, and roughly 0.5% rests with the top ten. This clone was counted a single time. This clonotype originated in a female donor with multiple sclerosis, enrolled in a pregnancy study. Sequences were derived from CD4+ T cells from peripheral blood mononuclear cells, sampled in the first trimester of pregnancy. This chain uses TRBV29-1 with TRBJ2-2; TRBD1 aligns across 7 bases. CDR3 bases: TGCAGCGTTTCCCTCGGGACAGCGAACACCGGGGAGCTGTTTTTT. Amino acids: CSVSLGTANTGELFF.